Only one count was recorded for the clone carrying this TCR beta chain. These data are taken from a study of T cell changes during pregnancy in multiple sclerosis. The assay was immunoSEQ multiplex PCR, and TCRdb's table has in-frame clones only and misses some. There are more than 50,000 clones in the sample; 80% to 90% occur only once, and 2.5% lies in the top ten. The CDR3 has 13 residues. Germline CDR1 LNHDA, CDR2 SQIVND (reference sequence). V lost 5 bases and J 7 bases, leaving 9 bases between the germline ends. Sequences were derived from peripheral blood, sampled in the first trimester of pregnancy. The sequence derives from a female donor with multiple sclerosis, enrolled in a pregnancy study. V usage is TRBV19 and J usage is TRBJ1-6; D gene unclear. The CDR3 DNA reads TGTGCCAGTAGTCTTACACTAAATTCACCCCTCCACTTT. As protein: CASSLTLNSPLHF.